This T cell receptor beta chain emerged from a study of follicular helper T cells after annual influenza vaccination. Stated time point: 2014-2015 season, pre-vaccination. Donors with HIV/AIDS, active malignancy, immunomodulators or active illness were excluded. On this clone: The antigen is unknown.

Some clones are missing from TCRdb's copy, which holds only in-frame ones; the method was immunoSEQ multiplex PCR. The profile shows approximately 12,000 clones, roughly three quarters of them singletons. The study, taken as a whole, reports: ICOS-CD38- cTfh most often held earlier Day 7 ICOS+CD38+ clones. Undersampling of larger non-cTfh compartments could not be excluded.

The source was CXCR5- memory CD4+ T cells sorted from blood, collected on the day of influenza vaccination. The origin of this receptor is an adult who received the influenza vaccine.

The CDR3 DNA sequence: TGTGCCAGCTCACCGCTGACAGGGCTCCAAGAGACCCAGTACTTC. Residues: CASSPLTGLQETQYF. The V and J genes are TRBV18 and TRBJ2-5; the match to TRBD1 covers 7 bases. J lost 1 base, V lost 3 bases, and 5 bases had no gene match. This CDR3 spans 15 amino acids. Per germline, CDR1 KGHSH and CDR2 LQKENI.